This T cell receptor beta chain was retrieved from a study of T cell clusters in autoimmune cytopenias. TRB rearrangements were amplified by touch-down multiplex PCR with mixed TRB-A/B primers. TCRdb reworked the multiplex PCR reads into one entry per CDR3 protein, no DNA. Its clone listing holds 4,000 to 6,000 distinct CDR3 sequences. Germline lookup yields CDR1 MRHNA and CDR2 SNTAGT. The CDR3 consists of 15 residues. TRB was amplified from approximately 250 ng of peripheral blood genomic DNA per sample. These same data were also listed under a study on T cell repertoires in aging, cancer and after chemotherapy.

The sequenced sample was peripheral blood. The chain combines TRBV6-4 with TRBJ1-5; TCRdb selects TRBD1, and the lack of DNA leaves this call unchecked. This receptor was identified in a human donor in good health. The CDR3 loop is CASSPQGERNQPQHF.